A selection of T cell receptor beta chains follows, all from one sample in a study of blood T cell repertoires in COVID-19. Measured with immunoSEQ multiplex PCR; TCRdb has only the in-frame clones, and not every one. Of about 200,000 clones listed, around 80% are singletons. Sequencing was done on a sample of peripheral blood. All receptors derive from a woman in her thirties or forties with acute or convalescent COVID-19. Each CDR3 is given with its conserved first and last residue. Each record gives: clone size, J gene, V gene, D gene, CDR3 DNA, CDR3 protein. D genes are given only for firm matches. Only part of the rows carry a size: once, few, many, or a class if the clone is expanded.

>NA|TRBJ2-3|TRBV5-1|TRBD2
TGCGCCAGCAGTAGGGACTACCAGTTGGATACGCAGTATTTT
CASSRDYQLDTQYF
>once|TRBJ2-7|TRBV11-3|TRBD1
TGTGCCAGCAGCTTAGATGTTCGACAGGGCGCCTACGAGCAGTACTTC
CASSLDVRQGAYEQYF
>once|TRBJ2-3|TRBV7-2|NA
TGTGCCAGCAGTTACGCTAGGGATACGCAGTATTTT
CASSYARDTQYF
>NA|TRBJ1-5|TRBV27|TRBD1
TGTGCCAGCAGAGGACAGGGCGGCCGTTATAGCAATCAGCCCCAGCATTTT
CASRGQGGRYSNQPQHF
>NA|TRBJ2-1|TRBV27|NA
TGTGCCAGCAAGAAAACGGAGGGCCCCTACAATGAGCAGTTCTTC
CASKKTEGPYNEQFF
>NA|TRBJ2-5|TRBV5-6|TRBD2
TGTGCCAGCAGCTTACTAGCGGGAGAGAGAGAGACCCAGTACTTC
CASSLLAGERETQYF
>NA|TRBJ2-6|TRBV7-9|TRBD2
TGTGCCAGCAGTTACCTCGGGGGGTCCTCTGGGGCCAACGTCCTGACTTTC
CASSYLGGSSGANVLTF
>once|TRBJ1-6|TRBV5-4|NA
TGTGCCAGCAGCTTGGATGGCAGGGGTCCATCACCCCTCCACTTT
CASSLDGRGPSPLHF
>NA|TRBJ2-7|TRBV6-5|NA
TGTGCCAGCAGTTACTCGGGGGGGCCCTCTTACGAGCAGTACTTC
CASSYSGGPSYEQYF
>NA|TRBJ2-7|TRBV6-2/TRBV6-3|NA
TGTGCCAGCAGCCTCGGGAGAGGATACGAGCAGTACTTC
CASSLGRGYEQYF
>once|TRBJ1-5|TRBV12-3/TRBV12-4|NA
TGTGCCAGCAGAGAGGACATGTATCAGCCCCAGCATTTT
CASREDMYQPQHF
>NA|TRBJ2-5|TRBV20-1|NA
TGCAGTGCTAGAGGCGCTGAGACCCAGTACTTC
CSARGAETQYF
>NA|TRBJ2-5|TRBV2|TRBD1
TGTGCCAGCAGTCGTACAGGGGGTTCGCAAGAGACCCAGTACTTC
CASSRTGGSQETQYF
>NA|TRBJ2-7|TRBV27|TRBD2
TGTGCCAGCAGAAAATGGACTAGCGACTACGAGCAGTACTTC
CASRKWTSDYEQYF
>NA|TRBJ2-7|TRBV6-6|NA
TGTGCCAGCAGTTCCGCGGTTGGCTACGAGCAGTACTTC
CASSSAVGYEQYF
>NA|TRBJ1-2|TRBV29-1|TRBD1
TGCAGCGTTGAAGATCTGGGACAGGGAGGCTACACCTTC
CSVEDLGQGGYTF
>NA|TRBJ2-5|TRBV19|NA
TGTGCCAGTAGGACTGATTACCCGAGGAAGACCCAGTACTTC
CASRTDYPRKTQYF